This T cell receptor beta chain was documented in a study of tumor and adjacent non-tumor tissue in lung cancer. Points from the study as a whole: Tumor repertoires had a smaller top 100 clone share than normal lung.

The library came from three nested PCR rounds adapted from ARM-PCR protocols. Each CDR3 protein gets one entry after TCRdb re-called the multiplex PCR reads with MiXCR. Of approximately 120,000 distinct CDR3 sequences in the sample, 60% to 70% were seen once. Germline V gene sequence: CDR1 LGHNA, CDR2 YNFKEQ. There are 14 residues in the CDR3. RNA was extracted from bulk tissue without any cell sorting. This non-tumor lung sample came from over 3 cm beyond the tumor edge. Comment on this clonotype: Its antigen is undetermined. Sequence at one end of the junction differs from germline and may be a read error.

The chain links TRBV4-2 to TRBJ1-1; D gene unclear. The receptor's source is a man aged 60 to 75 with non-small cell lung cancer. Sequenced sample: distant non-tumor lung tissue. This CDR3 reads CASSQEPRSTGAFF. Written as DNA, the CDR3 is TGTGCCAGCAGCCAAGAACCCCGGAGCACTGGAGCTTTCTTT.